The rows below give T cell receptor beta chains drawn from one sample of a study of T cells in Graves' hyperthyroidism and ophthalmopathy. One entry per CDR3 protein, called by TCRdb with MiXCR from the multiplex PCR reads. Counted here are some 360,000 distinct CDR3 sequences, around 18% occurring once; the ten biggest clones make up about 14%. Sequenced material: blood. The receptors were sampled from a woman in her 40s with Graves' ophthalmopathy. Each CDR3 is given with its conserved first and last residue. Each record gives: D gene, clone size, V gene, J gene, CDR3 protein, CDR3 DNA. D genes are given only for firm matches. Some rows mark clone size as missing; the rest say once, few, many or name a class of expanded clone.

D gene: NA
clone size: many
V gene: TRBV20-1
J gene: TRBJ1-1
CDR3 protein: CSARVESNLEAFF
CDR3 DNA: TGCAGTGCTAGAGTAGAGAGCAACTTGGAAGCTTTCTTT

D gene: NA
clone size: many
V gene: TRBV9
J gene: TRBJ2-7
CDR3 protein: CASSVADGPYEQYF
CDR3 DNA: TGTGCCAGCAGCGTAGCTGACGGCCCCTACGAGCAGTACTTC

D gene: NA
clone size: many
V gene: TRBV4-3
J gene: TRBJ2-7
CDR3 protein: CASSQQGTYEQYF
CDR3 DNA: TGCGCCAGCAGCCAGCAGGGAACCTACGAGCAGTACTTC

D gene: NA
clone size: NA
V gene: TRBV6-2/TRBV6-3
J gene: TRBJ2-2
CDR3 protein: CATRNQNTGELFF
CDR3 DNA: TGTGCCACACGTAATCAGAACACCGGGGAGCTGTTTTTT

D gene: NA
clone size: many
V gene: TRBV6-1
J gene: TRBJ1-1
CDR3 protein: CASSKSQGNTEAFF
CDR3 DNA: TGTGCCAGCAGTAAGTCGCAGGGGAACACTGAAGCTTTCTTT

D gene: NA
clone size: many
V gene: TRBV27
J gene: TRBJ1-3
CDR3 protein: CASRPQGARSGNTIYF
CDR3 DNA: TGTGCCAGCAGACCCCAGGGAGCCCGCTCTGGAAACACCATATATTTT

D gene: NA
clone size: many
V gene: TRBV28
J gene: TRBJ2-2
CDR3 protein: CASSTPEVTGELFF
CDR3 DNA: TGTGCCAGCTCGACCCCGGAGGTCACCGGGGAGCTGTTTTTT

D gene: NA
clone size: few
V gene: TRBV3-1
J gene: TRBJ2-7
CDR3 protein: CASSQGPTSSYEQYF
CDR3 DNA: TGTGCTAGCAGCCAGGGACCCACGAGCTCCTACGAGCAGTACTTC

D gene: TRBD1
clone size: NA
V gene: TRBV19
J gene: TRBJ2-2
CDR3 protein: CASRVTGRTGELFF
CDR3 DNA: TGTGCCAGTAGGGTGACAGGGCGGACCGGGGAGCTGTTTTTT

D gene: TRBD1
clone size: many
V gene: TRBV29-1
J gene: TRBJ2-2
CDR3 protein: CSVSGQGAGELFF
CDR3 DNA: TGCAGCGTTTCGGGACAGGGTGCCGGGGAGCTGTTTTTT

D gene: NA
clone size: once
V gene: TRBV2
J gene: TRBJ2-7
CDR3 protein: CASSEGPFYEQYF
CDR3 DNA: TGTGCCAGCAGTGAAGGACCCTTCTACGAGCAGTACTTC

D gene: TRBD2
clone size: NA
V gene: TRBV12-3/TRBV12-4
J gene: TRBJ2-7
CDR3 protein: CASSIRLAGAHEQYF
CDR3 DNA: TGTGCCAGCAGCATTCGACTAGCGGGAGCCCACGAGCAGTACTTC

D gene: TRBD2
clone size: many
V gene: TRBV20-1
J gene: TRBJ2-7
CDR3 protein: CSARSSSGIYEQYF
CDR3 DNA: TGCAGTGCTAGATCGTCTAGCGGGATCTACGAGCAGTACTTC

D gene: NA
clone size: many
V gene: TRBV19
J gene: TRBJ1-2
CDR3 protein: CASKTDFNANYGYTF
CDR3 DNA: TGTGCCAGTAAGACAGACTTTAACGCTAACTATGGCTACACCTTC

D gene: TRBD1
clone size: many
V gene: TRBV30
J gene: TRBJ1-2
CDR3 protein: CAWSGTGGAYGYTF
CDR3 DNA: TGTGCCTGGAGTGGGACAGGGGGTGCATATGGCTACACCTTC

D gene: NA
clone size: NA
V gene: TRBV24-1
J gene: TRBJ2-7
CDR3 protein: CATSDPRGPGYEQYF
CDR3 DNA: TGTGCCACCAGTGATCCCAGGGGACCGGGTTACGAGCAGTACTTC

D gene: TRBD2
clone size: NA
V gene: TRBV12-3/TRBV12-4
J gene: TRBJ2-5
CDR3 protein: CASSWSTGGITETQYF
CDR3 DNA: TGTGCCAGCAGTTGGTCTACGGGGGGTATAACGGAGACCCAGTACTTC

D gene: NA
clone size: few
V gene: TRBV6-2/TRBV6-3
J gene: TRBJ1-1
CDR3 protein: CASSYAALNTEAYF
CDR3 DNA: TGTGCCAGCAGTTACGCGGCACTGAACACTGAAGCTTACTTT

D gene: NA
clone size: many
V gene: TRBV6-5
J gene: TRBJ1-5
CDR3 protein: CASRGGSTQPQHF
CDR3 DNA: TGTGCCAGCCGGGGGGGGTCTACTCAGCCCCAGCATTTT

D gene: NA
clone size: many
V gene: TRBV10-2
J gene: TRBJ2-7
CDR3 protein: CASSEGDPYEQYF
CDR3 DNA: TGCGCCAGCAGTGAGGGAGACCCCTACGAGCAGTACTTC

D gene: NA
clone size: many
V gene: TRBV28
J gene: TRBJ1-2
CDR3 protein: CAIQKLIGYGYTF
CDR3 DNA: TGTGCCATCCAAAAGCTAATAGGGTATGGCTACACCTTC

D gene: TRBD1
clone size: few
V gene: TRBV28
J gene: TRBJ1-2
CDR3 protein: CASSIIPGQGLYGYTF
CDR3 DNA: TGTGCCAGCAGTATAATTCCGGGACAGGGACTCTATGGCTACACCTTC

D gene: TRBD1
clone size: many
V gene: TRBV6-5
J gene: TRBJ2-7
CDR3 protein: CASSYGTGNPYEQYF
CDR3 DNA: TGTGCCAGCAGTTACGGGACAGGGAACCCCTACGAGCAGTACTTC

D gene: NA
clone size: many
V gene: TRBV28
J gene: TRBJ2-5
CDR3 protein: CASSPTLEERWETQYF
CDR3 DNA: TGTGCCAGCAGTCCCACCCTTGAGGAGCGGTGGGAGACCCAGTACTTC

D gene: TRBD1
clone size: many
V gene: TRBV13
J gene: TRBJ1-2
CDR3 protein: CASSALRSSGTGNPRYGYTF
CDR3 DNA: TGTGCCAGCAGCGCGCTCCGGTCCTCCGGGACAGGGAACCCACGCTATGGCTACACCTTC

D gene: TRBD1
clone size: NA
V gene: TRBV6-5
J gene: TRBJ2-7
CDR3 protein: CASSLATGEVYEQYF
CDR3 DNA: TGTGCCAGCAGCTTAGCGACAGGGGAGGTCTACGAGCAGTACTTC

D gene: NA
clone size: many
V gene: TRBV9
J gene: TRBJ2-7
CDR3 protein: CASSVGESYEQYF
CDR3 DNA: TGTGCCAGCAGCGTGGGGGAAAGCTACGAGCAGTACTTC

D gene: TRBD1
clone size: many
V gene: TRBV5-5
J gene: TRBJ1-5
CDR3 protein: CASSAETGGNQPQHF
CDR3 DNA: TGTGCCAGCAGCGCGGAGACAGGGGGCAATCAGCCCCAGCATTTT